One sample yielded the 28 T cell receptor beta chains listed below, sequenced in a study of beta chain features in type 1 diabetes. Every bit of the isolated RNA underwent reverse transcription, so sequencing read expressed TCRB transcripts. Assay used: immunoSEQ multiplex PCR; TCRdb lists only in-frame clones, some missing. The sample lists 400,000 to 550,000 clones; roughly 10% were seen once. Material for sequencing was naive CD4+ T cells from blood. The receptors were sampled from a woman under 30 in good health.

The chain couples TRBV6-5 to TRBJ2-5; D remains unclear. V was clipped by 6 bases and J by 5 bases, with 16 bases between them. CDR1 MNHEY and CDR2 SVGAGI come from the germline V gene. CDR3 length equals 14 residues. The CDR3 spells CASSRSGRAETQYF. The CDR3 DNA reads as TGTGCCAGCAGCCGTTCTGGACGGGCGGAGACCCAGTACTTC.

This clone showed up just a few times. CDR3 DNA sequence: TGCAGCATTGGGAGGGGCTCTGGCTACACCTTC. Encoded protein: CSIGRGSGYTF. J is TRBJ1-2 and V is TRBV29-1; maybe TRBD1 (5 bases). CDR1 and CDR2 from the germline V gene are SQVTM and ANQGSEA. The germline V and J ends were trimmed by 8 bases and 7 bases, with 14 bases remaining between them. CDR3 length: 11 amino acids.

This chain joins TRBV9 and TRBJ1-5; 9 bases map to TRBD1. The CDR3 covers 15 residues. V lost 7 bases, J lost 6 bases, and 11 bases stayed unmatched. Germline-derived CDR1 and CDR2 are SGDLS and YYNGEE. The CDR3, as DNA: TGTGCCAGCTCCCCCGACGGACAGGGGAGTCAGCCCCAGCATTTT. As protein: CASSPDGQGSQPQHF. Looking up the rest from reference TRBV9 and TRBJ1-5 gives the full variable domain: DSGVTQTPKHLITATGQRVTLRCSPRSGDLSVYWYQQSLDQGLQFLIQYYNGEERAKGNILERFSAQQFPDLHSELNLSSLELGDSALYFCASSPDGQGSQPQHFGDGTRLSIL.

The chain employs TRBV23-1 and TRBJ1-6, with D possibly matching TRBD1 (5 bases). TRBV23-1 is an ORF; its function is uncertain. The CDR3 covers 15 residues. The germline V and J ends were trimmed by 6 bases and 9 bases, with 18 bases remaining between them. The CDR3 sequence is CASSLIREKGSPLHF. The CDR3 nucleotides are TGCGCCAGCAGCCTAATCAGGGAAAAGGGTTCACCCCTCCACTTT.

This clone was counted a few times. The chain employs TRBV30 and TRBJ1-2; tentatively, D is TRBD1 (5 bases). The V and J ends lost 4 bases and 10 bases respectively, with 16 bases between them. Germline CDR1 GTSNPN, CDR2 SVGIG (reference sequence). The CDR3 is 12 residues long. CDR3 DNA: TGTGCCTGGATCCCGGGGCAAGGAGACTACACCTTC. Encoded protein: CAWIPGQGDYTF.

CDR3 region: CASSPRRDTTYEQYF. CDR3 nucleotide sequence: TGTGCCAGCAGCCCGCGCCGGGACACCACCTACGAGCAGTACTTC. The V gene is TRBV7-9, the J gene TRBJ2-7, with D possibly TRBD1 on 6 matching bases. V was pared by 5 bases and J by 2 bases, with 16 bases between. This CDR3 has 15 amino acids. Germline assignment: CDR1 SEHNR and CDR2 FQNEAQ (reference sequence).

This clone turned up a few times. V and J are TRBV4-1 and TRBJ1-3, with 7 positions matching TRBD1. J was trimmed by 6 bases and V by 6 bases; bases with no gene match: 11. Germline CDR1 and CDR2: MGHRA and YSYEKL. The CDR3 is 15 residues long. The CDR3 nucleotides are TGCGCCAGCAGACGCGACAGGGCTTTATCAAACACCATATATTTT. This translates into CASRRDRALSNTIYF.

This clone was counted a few times. This chain connects TRBV7-6 to TRBJ2-1; D is uncertain. Germline V gene sequence: CDR1 SGHVS, CDR2 FNYEAQ. The CDR3 length is 13 residues. Trimming removed 1 base from V and 8 bases from J, with 9 bases in between. CDR3 region: CASSLELVDEQFF. Written as DNA, the CDR3 is TGTGCCAGCAGCTTAGAACTGGTCGATGAGCAGTTCTTC.

This clone was detected a few times. This chain uses TRBV6-4 with TRBJ2-1; 7 nucleotides line up with TRBD2. This CDR3 comprises 16 residues. Germline CDR1 is MRHNA and CDR2 is SNTAGT. With V trimmed by 4 bases and J by 6 bases, 12 bases remained unmatched. CDR3 region: CASSASPREGSNEQFF. CDR3 sequence (DNA): TGTGCCAGCAGTGCCTCCCCCAGGGAGGGGTCCAATGAGCAGTTCTTC.

This clone was observed a handful of times. The chain is built from TRBV6-6 and TRBJ2-5; no definite D call. V shed 8 bases and J shed 5 bases, with 9 bases lying between them. In germline, CDR1 is MNHNY, CDR2 SVGAGI (reference sequence). CDR3 length equals 11 residues. DNA of the CDR3: TGTGCCAGCGGGATTTACGAGACCCAGTACTTC. It translates to CASGIYETQYF.

This clone was observed once. This chain connects TRBV7-9 to TRBJ1-5; D is unresolved. The ends were cut back, 5 bases at V and 3 bases at J, with 8 bases in the middle. Germline assignment: CDR1 SEHNR and CDR2 FQNEAQ (reference sequence). This CDR3 contains 13 residues. CDR3 region: CASSIQNNQPQHF. As DNA, the CDR3 is TGTGCCAGCAGCATACAGAACAATCAGCCCCAGCATTTT.

This clone was observed a few times. CDR3 in DNA: TGTGCCAGCAGCTTATTCGGGGGCCAAATCTACGAGCAGTACTTC. It yields the protein CASSLFGGQIYEQYF. This chain connects TRBV7-2 to TRBJ2-7; D could derive from TRBD1 or TRBD2 (6 bases each). The ends were cut back, 2 bases at V and 3 bases at J, with 14 bases in the middle. Germline V CDR1 and CDR2: SGHTA, FQGNSA. This CDR3 has 15 amino acids.

The chain recombines TRBV9 with TRBJ2-5; TRBD1 matches 8 bases. The germline gives CDR1 SGDLS, CDR2 YYNGEE. The CDR3 runs 14 residues. V lost 3 bases, J lost 7 bases, and 8 bases stayed unmatched. CDR3 amino acids: CASSDGTGAWTQYF. The CDR3 nucleotides read TGTGCCAGCAGCGACGGGACAGGTGCTTGGACCCAGTACTTC.

The chain recombines TRBV30 with TRBJ1-3; D uncertain. CDR3 length: 13 residues. V lost 4 bases and J 3 bases, leaving 10 bases between the germline ends. Germline V CDR1 and CDR2: GTSNPN, SVGIG (reference sequence). The CDR3 spells CAWTQAGGNTIYF. CDR3 in DNA: TGTGCCTGGACGCAGGCGGGTGGAAACACCATATATTTT.

The chain is built from TRBV15 and TRBJ2-2; D unclear. The length of the CDR3 is 16 residues. Germline V gene data show CDR1 as LNHNV and CDR2 as YYDKDF (reference sequence). V lost 0 bases, J lost 8 bases, and 16 bases lay in between. The CDR3 spells CATSRDRPGSPGELFF. The DNA of the CDR3 is TGTGCCACCAGCAGAGATAGACCGGGCTCACCGGGGGAGCTGTTTTTT.

Concerning this clone itself: The same CDR3 can be traced to other DNA sequences in this sample. The gene calls are TRBV7-2 and TRBJ2-7; no reliable D call. Germline V gene lookup returns CDR1 SGHTA and CDR2 FQGNSA. Trimming stripped 4 bases from V and 3 bases from J, with 10 bases between. CDR3 length: 13 amino acids. The CDR3 reads CASSSRTGYEQYF. The CDR3, as DNA: TGTGCCAGCAGCTCCCGGACGGGCTACGAGCAGTACTTC. The whole variable domain, remainder taken from reference TRBV7-2 and TRBJ2-7, is GAGVSQSPSNKVTEKGKDVELRCDPISGHTALYWYRQSLGQGLEFLIYFQGNSAPDKSGLPSDRFSAERTGGSVSTLTIQRTQQEDSAVYLCASSSRTGYEQYFGPGTRLTVT.

CDR3 DNA sequence: TGTGCCAGCAGCCCCCGGACGGAGTCACCCACCGGGGAGCTGTTTTTT. Its protein product is CASSPRTESPTGELFF. The chain joins TRBV4-2 to TRBJ2-2; D gene uncertain. CDR3 length: 16 amino acids. Germline V gene sequence: CDR1 LGHNA, CDR2 YNFKEQ. V lost 4 bases to trimming and J lost 4 bases, with 16 bases between them.

V gene TRBV5-1 combines with J gene TRBJ1-1, with unresolved D. V was trimmed by 4 bases and J by 4 bases, leaving 17 bases between them. This CDR3 has 15 residues. Germline V gene lookup returns CDR1 SGHRS and CDR2 YFSETQ. The CDR3 nucleotides are TGCGCCAGCAGCAAGAGCTCGCAAAAGGGCACTGAAGCTTTCTTT. This translates into CASSKSSQKGTEAFF.

The table lists this clone with a few counts. J is TRBJ2-1 and V is TRBV7-2; no clear D. Trimming stripped 2 bases from V and 8 bases from J, with 13 bases between. Germline CDR1 SGHTA, CDR2 FQGNSA. CDR3 length: 14 residues. CDR3 coding DNA: TGTGCCAGCAGCTTATCCTCTAGATTGGATGAGCAGTTCTTC. Amino acid sequence: CASSLSSRLDEQFF. Together with reference TRBV7-2 and TRBJ2-1, the CDR3 gives the full variable domain: GAGVSQSPSNKVTEKGKDVELRCDPISGHTALYWYRQSLGQGLEFLIYFQGNSAPDKSGLPSDRFSAERTGGSVSTLTIQRTQQEDSAVYLCASSLSSRLDEQFFGPGTRLTVL.

This clone came up a few times. This chain uses TRBV30 with TRBJ2-1; 8 bases line up with TRBD2. CDR1 is GTSNPN and CDR2 is SVGIG in the germline V gene (reference sequence). The CDR3 spans 15 residues. With 2 bases clipped from V and 4 bases from J, the junction kept 7 bases outside the gene matches. CDR3 loop: CAWSRDGTRYNEQFF. In DNA, the CDR3 is TGTGCCTGGAGTCGTGACGGGACTAGATACAATGAGCAGTTCTTC.

The J gene is TRBJ1-1, the V gene TRBV13, with D hard to call. Germline assignment: CDR1 PRHDT and CDR2 FYEKMQ (reference sequence). This CDR3 has 15 residues. The V gene lost 5 bases and the J gene lost 6 bases, with 19 bases spanning the gap. As DNA, the CDR3 is TGTGCCAGCAGCCATCGAGACGGGTCGAGGGCTGAAGCTTTCTTT. It encodes CASSHRDGSRAEAFF.

V usage is TRBV28 and J usage is TRBJ1-6, with TRBD1 as a possible D gene (6 bases). The V end was cut by 7 bases, the J end by 6 bases, with 13 bases between. Per germline, CDR1 MDHEN and CDR2 SYDVKM. The CDR3 consists of 14 residues. CDR3 sequence reads: CASKGGASNSPLHF. DNA for the CDR3: TGTGCCAGCAAAGGGGGGGCTTCTAATTCACCCCTCCACTTT.

The J gene is TRBJ2-3, the V gene TRBV2; TRBD1 is a possible D gene (6 bases). The CDR3 length is 14 residues. Germline assignment: CDR1 SNHLY and CDR2 FYNNEI. V gave up 8 bases and J gave up 2 bases, with 14 bases separating them. CDR3 residues: CASVLGAYTDTQYF. CDR3 nucleotides: TGTGCCAGCGTCCTGGGGGCTTACACAGATACGCAGTATTTT.

This clone has a handful of counts. The chain recombines TRBV29-1 with TRBJ2-5; 8 nucleotides match TRBD1. This CDR3 contains 14 residues. V lost 6 bases to trimming and J lost 4 bases; unmatched junction nucleotides: 10. Germline CDR1 reads SQVTM; CDR2 reads ANQGSEA. The CDR3 sequence: CSVGGTGLRETQYF. The CDR3 nucleotides read TGCAGCGTAGGAGGGACAGGCCTTCGAGAGACCCAGTACTTC.

The chain recombines TRBV7-9 with TRBJ2-3; unclear D gene. Germline-derived CDR1 and CDR2 are SEHNR and FQNEAQ (reference sequence). Trimming removed 5 bases at V and 1 base at J, with 19 bases between. CDR3 length: 17 residues. The CDR3 here is CASSGSRLEFGTDTQYF. Written as DNA, the CDR3 is TGTGCCAGCAGCGGTTCCCGCCTAGAGTTCGGCACAGATACGCAGTATTTT.

This clone was found a few times. The chain uses TRBV6-1 and TRBJ1-1, with TRBD1 as a possible D gene (6 bases). With 6 bases removed from V and 3 bases from J, the gap between germline ends came to 17 bases. Germline-derived CDR1 and CDR2 are MNHNS and SASEGT. CDR3 length equals 15 residues. This chain's CDR3 is CASRDTGSGDTEAFF. DNA for the CDR3: TGTGCCAGCAGAGATACAGGGTCTGGGGACACTGAAGCTTTCTTT.

The chain links TRBV28 to TRBJ2-1; D is possibly TRBD1 (5 bases). Germline CDR1 is MDHEN and CDR2 is SYDVKM. This CDR3 contains 14 residues. V was trimmed by 7 bases and J by 4 bases, leaving 14 bases between them. CDR3 sequence: CASITPGHYNEQFF. The CDR3 DNA reads as TGTGCCAGCATAACTCCAGGACATTACAATGAGCAGTTCTTC.

This clone was detected only a few times. This chain connects TRBV7-2 to TRBJ2-7, with TRBD1 matching over 8 bases. Per germline, CDR1 SGHTA and CDR2 FQGNSA. V shed 3 bases and J 4 bases; nucleotides not matched to a gene: 2. The CDR3 spans 13 residues. CDR3 bases: TGTGCCAGCAGCTTCTGGACAGGGTACGAGCAGTACGTC. It is translated as CASSFWTGYEQYV.